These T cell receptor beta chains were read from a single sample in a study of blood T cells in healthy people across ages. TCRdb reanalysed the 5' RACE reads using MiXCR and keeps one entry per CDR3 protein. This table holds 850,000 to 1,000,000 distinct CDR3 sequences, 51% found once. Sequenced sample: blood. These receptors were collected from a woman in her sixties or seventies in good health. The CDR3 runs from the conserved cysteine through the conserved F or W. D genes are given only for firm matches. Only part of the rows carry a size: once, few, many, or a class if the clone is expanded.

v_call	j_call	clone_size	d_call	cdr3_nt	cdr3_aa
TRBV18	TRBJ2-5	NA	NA	TGTGCCAGCTCACCGATAAAGCTGCCACAAGAGACCCAGTACTTC	CASSPIKLPQETQYF
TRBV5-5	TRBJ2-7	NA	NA	TGTGCCAGCAGCTTGGGCAGCCTACACTCCTACGAGCAGTACTTC	CASSLGSLHSYEQYF
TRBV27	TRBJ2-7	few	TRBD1	TGTGCCAGCAGTTTAATTTCGGGACAGAGACCCTACGAGCAGTACTTC	CASSLISGQRPYEQYF
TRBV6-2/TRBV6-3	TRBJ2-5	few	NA	TGTGCCAGCGATCGGGGCACCCAAGAGACCCAGTACTTC	CASDRGTQETQYF
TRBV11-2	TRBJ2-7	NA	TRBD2	TGTGCCAGCAGCTCGATTAGCGGGAAGAGCTCCTACGAGCAGTACTTC	CASSSISGKSSYEQYF
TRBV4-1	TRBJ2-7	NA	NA	TGCGCCAGCAGCCAACTCAGGAGTCATAGCGCGACCTACGAGCAGTACTTC	CASSQLRSHSATYEQYF
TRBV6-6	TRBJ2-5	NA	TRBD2	TGTGCCAGCAGACGGACTAGCGGGGGGCCAGAGACCCAGTACTTC	CASRRTSGGPETQYF
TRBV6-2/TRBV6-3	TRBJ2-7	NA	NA	TGTGCCAGCAGGACGAACCTAGAGAACGAGCAGTACTTC	CASRTNLENEQYF
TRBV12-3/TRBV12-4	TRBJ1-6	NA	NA	TGTGCCAGCATTTCCCAGGGCAGTTCACCCCTCCACTTT	CASISQGSSPLHF
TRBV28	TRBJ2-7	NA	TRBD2	TGTGCCAGCAGTTCCCAGCGGGAGGGCTCCTACAATGAGCAGTACTTC	CASSSQREGSYNEQYF
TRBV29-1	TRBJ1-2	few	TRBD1	TGCAGCGTTGAAGTACAGGGGAAAGGCTACACCTTC	CSVEVQGKGYTF
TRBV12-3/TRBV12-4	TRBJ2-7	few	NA	TGTGCCAGCAGTTTGGGGAGAAAGGTCGACGAGCAGTACTTC	CASSLGRKVDEQYF
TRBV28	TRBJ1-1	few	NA	TGTGCCAGCAGTGCACGCAGGGGTGGCACTGAAGCTTTCTTT	CASSARRGGTEAFF
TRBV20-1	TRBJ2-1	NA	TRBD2	TGCAGTGCCCAGGGACTAGCGGGACTTAATGAGCAGTTCTTC	CSAQGLAGLNEQFF